This passage covers 21 T cell receptor beta chains from one sample sequenced in a study of patients and donors after allogeneic stem cell transplantation. From the RT-PCR reads, TCRdb called clonotypes with MiXCR, one entry per CDR3 protein. The sample lists roughly 8,800 distinct CDR3 sequences, around 4.1% occurring once. The sample consisted of blood, either unsorted or a sorted T cell fraction (not recorded which). The receptors here all came from a human donor who was either an allogeneic HSCT recipient or a stem cell or donor lymphocyte infusion donor (not recorded which). It is not recorded whose cells these are; they may come from a transplant donor.

This clonotype was seen ten or more times. The gene calls are TRBV2 and TRBJ2-2; perhaps TRBD1 as D (6 bases). This CDR3 comprises 13 residues. The germline V and J ends were trimmed by 5 bases and 4 bases, with 8 bases remaining between them. The germline V gene encodes CDR1 SNHLY and CDR2 FYNNEI. The DNA for the CDR3 is TGTGCCAGCAGTCCAGGGGTCACCGGGGAGCTGTTTTTT. As protein: CASSPGVTGELFF. Based on the CDR3 plus reference TRBV2 and TRBJ2-2, the full variable domain is EPEVTQTPSHQVTQMGQEVILRCVPISNHLYFYWYRQILGQKVEFLVSFYNNEISEKSEIFDDQFSVERPDGSNFTLKIRSTKLEDSAMYFCASSPGVTGELFFGEGSRLTVL.

This clonotype is labeled as large. The rearrangement links TRBV7-9 to TRBJ2-7; 9 positions agree with TRBD2. This CDR3 has 16 residues. CDR1 SEHNR and CDR2 FQNEAQ come from the germline V gene (reference sequence). V was clipped by 6 bases and J by 5 bases; unmatched bases: 14. The DNA for the CDR3 is TGTGCCAGCAGTCCCGCGTCCGGACTAGCGACGGACGAGCAGTACTTC. Protein product: CASSPASGLATDEQYF.

This clonotype has ten or more counts. CDR3 DNA: TGTGCCAGCAGTCCCCTTAGCGAGCAGTACTTC. It yields the protein CASSPLSEQYF. This sequence joins TRBV2 and TRBJ2-7; D remains ambiguous. Trimming removed 5 bases at V and 6 bases at J, with 8 bases between. The CDR3 consists of 11 residues. In germline, CDR1 is SNHLY, CDR2 FYNNEI.

This clonotype was seen repeatedly, ten times or more. The V and J genes are TRBV6-5 and TRBJ1-1; the match to TRBD1 covers 7 bases. CDR1 is MNHEY and CDR2 is SVGAGI in the germline V gene. V shed 2 bases, J shed 1 base, and the junction held 7 bases outside the gene matches. This CDR3 has 16 residues. The CDR3 sequence: CASSYNRGGANTEAFF. CDR3 nucleotide sequence: TGTGCCAGCAGTTACAACAGGGGAGGGGCGAACACTGAAGCTTTCTTT.

This clonotype was observed many times. This rearrangement joins TRBV7-9 to TRBJ2-1; 7 bases match TRBD2. Germline CDR1 SEHNR, CDR2 FQNEAQ (reference sequence). This CDR3 has 14 amino acids. With V trimmed by 1 base and J by 10 bases, 7 bases remained unmatched. The CDR3 DNA reads as TGTGCCAGCAGCTTAGACGGGAGGCCCAAAGAGCAGTTCTTC. Translation gives CASSLDGRPKEQFF. Combining the CDR3 with reference TRBV7-9 and TRBJ2-1 gives the whole variable domain DTGVSQNPRHKITKRGQNVTFRCDPISEHNRLYWYRQTLGQGPEFLTYFQNEAQLEKSRLLSDRFSAERPKGSFSTLEIQRTEQGDSAMYLCASSLDGRPKEQFFGPGTRLTVL.

This clonotype has ten or more counts. The CDR3 loop is CASSRDSQLFETQYF. CDR3 coding DNA: TGTGCCAGCAGCAGAGACAGTCAATTGTTCGAGACCCAGTACTTC. This rearrangement joins TRBV5-4 to TRBJ2-5; a possible D gene is TRBD1 (5 bases). The CDR3 covers 15 residues. V was pared by 4 bases and J by 5 bases, with 18 bases between. The germline gives CDR1 SGHNT, CDR2 YYREEE (reference sequence). Combining the CDR3 with reference TRBV5-4 and TRBJ2-5 gives the whole variable domain ETGVTQSPTHLIKTRGQQVTLRCSSQSGHNTVSWYQQALGQGPQFIFQYYREEENGRGNFPPRFSGLQFPNYSSELNVNALELDDSALYLCASSRDSQLFETQYFGPGTRLLVL.

J is TRBJ2-7 and V is TRBV6-1; 7 nucleotides align to TRBD1. V was pared by 4 bases and J by 3 bases, with 12 bases of the junction left unmatched. Germline loops: CDR1 MNHNS, CDR2 SASEGT. The CDR3 has 16 amino acids. CDR3 nucleotide sequence: TGTGCCAGCAGTGGAAGTCCGGGACAGCCGAACTACGAGCAGTACTTC. The encoded protein is CASSGSPGQPNYEQYF.

The table lists this clonotype with many counts. The chain is built from TRBV10-3 and TRBJ2-1; 8 nucleotides match TRBD2. This CDR3 spans 13 amino acids. Trimming cost V 6 bases and J 4 bases; bases outside gene matches: 2. The germline V gene has CDR1 ENHRY and CDR2 SYGVKD. This chain's CDR3 is CAIRAGGYNEQFF. In DNA form, the CDR3 reads TGTGCCATCAGGGCGGGAGGTTACAATGAGCAGTTCTTC.

By proportion, this clonotype is medium-sized. CDR3 residues: CASSEGTSGNTIYF. CDR3 nucleotides: TGTGCCAGCAGTGAAGGCACCTCTGGAAACACCATATATTTT. The rearrangement uses TRBV2 and TRBJ1-3; D gene ambiguous. Trimming cost V 1 base and J 0 bases, with 4 bases left between them. The CDR3 has 14 amino acids. Germline CDR1 is SNHLY and CDR2 is FYNNEI.

By sample fraction, this clonotype is medium-sized. The chain is built from TRBV29-1 and TRBJ2-4; 8 bases fit TRBD1. CDR1 SQVTM and CDR2 ANQGSEA come from the germline V gene. The CDR3 runs 17 residues. Trimming cost V 6 bases and J 0 bases; bases outside gene matches: 13. CDR3 protein: CSVARLRGPVAKNIQYF. The CDR3 DNA reads as TGCAGCGTAGCTCGTCTCAGGGGGCCCGTAGCCAAAAACATTCAGTACTTC.

The sample holds many counts of this clonotype. This rearrangement joins TRBV6-2 or TRBV6-3 to TRBJ2-2; 7 positions agree with TRBD2. The germline V gene encodes CDR1 MNHEY and CDR2 SVGEGT. The junction had 6 bases not matched to a gene; V was cut back by 11 bases and J by 0 bases. The CDR3 extends over 14 amino acids. The CDR3 coding sequence is TGTGCCTCCACGGGGGGATCGAACACCGGGGAGCTGTTTTTT. It is translated as CASTGGSNTGELFF.

This clonotype was seen ten or more times. The CDR3 is CASSPPGGFYYGYTF. The CDR3 DNA reads TGTGCCAGCTCACCACCCGGTGGGTTTTACTATGGCTACACCTTC. The genes are TRBV18 and TRBJ1-2, with D uncertain. The CDR3 spans 15 residues. Germline lookup yields CDR1 KGHSH and CDR2 LQKENI. Between the trimmed V and J ends, which lost 0 bases and 3 bases, there was a span of 11 bases.

This clonotype has a count of ten or more. The chain recombines TRBV20-1 with TRBJ2-1, with a tentative D call TRBD2 (6 bases). V was shortened by 0 bases and J by 2 bases, with 11 bases between the two germline ends. Per germline, CDR1 DFQATT and CDR2 SNEGSKA (reference sequence). The CDR3 totals 15 residues. The CDR3 here is CSARDRDFPYNEQFF. DNA for the CDR3: TGCAGTGCTAGAGACCGGGACTTCCCCTACAATGAGCAGTTCTTC.

This clonotype qualifies as medium-sized (0.01 to 0.1%). The chain is built from TRBV5-5 and TRBJ2-2; 8 positions agree with TRBD2. The CDR3 sequence is 15 residues long. J was trimmed by 0 bases and V by 5 bases; bases with no gene match: 3. Germline CDR1 SGHKS, CDR2 YYEKEE (reference sequence). The CDR3 here is CASRYSGTNTGELFF. The DNA of the CDR3 is TGTGCCAGCAGGTATAGCGGGACGAACACCGGGGAGCTGTTTTTT. The complete variable domain, with remaining parts taken from reference TRBV5-5 and TRBJ2-2, reads DAGVTQSPTHLIKTRGQQVTLRCSPISGHKSVSWYQQVLGQGPQFIFQYYEKEERGRGNFPDRFSARQFPNYSSELNVNALLLGDSALYLCASRYSGTNTGELFFGEGSRLTVL.

The sample holds many counts of this clonotype. The V call is TRBV6-5, the J call TRBJ1-4, with D possibly matching TRBD1 (6 bases). Between the trimmed V and J ends, which lost 5 bases and 3 bases, there was a span of 10 bases. Germline V CDR1 and CDR2: MNHEY, SVGAGI. This CDR3 contains 14 residues. CDR3 bases: TGTGCCAGCAGTACCCGGGGGCCTAATGAAAAACTGTTTTTT. Its translation: CASSTRGPNEKLFF.

This clonotype is termed medium-sized. The chain links TRBV29-1 to TRBJ2-7, with 11 nucleotides matching TRBD2. Germline CDR1 is SQVTM and CDR2 is ANQGSEA. The CDR3 length is 14 residues. V lost 5 bases and J lost 3; bases outside the gene matches: 6. CDR3 DNA sequence: TGCAGCGTTTCCGGGACTAGCGGCTTCTACGAGCAGTACTTC. Translation gives CSVSGTSGFYEQYF.

This clonotype is medium-sized in the sample. This chain links TRBV9 with TRBJ2-3; D possibly corresponds to TRBD2 (5 bases). V lost 4 bases and J lost 0, with 12 bases in between. The germline V gene encodes CDR1 SGDLS and CDR2 YYNGEE. This CDR3 has 15 residues. In DNA, the CDR3 is TGTGCCAGCAGCTTGAGCGGAACTAGCACAGATACGCAGTATTTT. The encoded protein is CASSLSGTSTDTQYF. The full variable domain, completed using reference TRBV9 and TRBJ2-3, is DSGVTQTPKHLITATGQRVTLRCSPRSGDLSVYWYQQSLDQGLQFLIQYYNGEERAKGNILERFSAQQFPDLHSELNLSSLELGDSALYFCASSLSGTSTDTQYFGPGTRLTVL.

This clonotype was seen at least ten times. The chain combines TRBV27 with TRBJ2-7; the D gene is possibly TRBD2 (6 bases). The CDR3 extends over 16 amino acids. Trimming left V 6 bases short and J 0 bases short, with 18 bases between. Germline lookup yields CDR1 MNHEY and CDR2 SMNVEV (reference sequence). CDR3 nucleotide sequence: TGTGCCAGCAGCAGACTACGGGCTAGCGACTCCTACGAGCAGTACTTC. This translates into CASSRLRASDSYEQYF.

This clonotype was seen many times. The V call is TRBV11-2, the J call TRBJ2-5, with 12 bases identical to TRBD1. The CDR3 contains 18 residues. In germline, CDR1 is SGHAT, CDR2 FQNNGV. V dropped 3 bases and J dropped 4; count of bases not matched to a gene: 12. The CDR3 nucleotides read TGTGCCAGCAGCTTCAGGGCCGCCGGGACAGGGGGCGGAGAGACCCAGTACTTC. Its protein is CASSFRAAGTGGGETQYF.

J is TRBJ1-1 and V is TRBV25-1; 9 bases line up with TRBD1. With V trimmed by 8 bases and J by 4 bases, 2 bases remained unmatched. Germline-derived CDR1 and CDR2 are MGHDK and SYGVNS. The CDR3 loop spans 12 amino acids. CDR3 region: CASLQGATEAFF. The DNA for the CDR3 is TGTGCCAGCCTACAGGGGGCCACTGAAGCTTTCTTT.

This clonotype was recorded at least ten times. The rearrangement links TRBV6-2 or TRBV6-3 to TRBJ2-2; D unclear. CDR3 length equals 13 residues. Germline V CDR1 and CDR2: MNHEY, SVGEGT. V was clipped by 5 bases and J by 7 bases, with 11 bases between them. The CDR3 sequence: CASSVGIGGELFF. The DNA of the CDR3 is TGTGCCAGCAGTGTGGGGATCGGCGGGGAGCTGTTTTTT.